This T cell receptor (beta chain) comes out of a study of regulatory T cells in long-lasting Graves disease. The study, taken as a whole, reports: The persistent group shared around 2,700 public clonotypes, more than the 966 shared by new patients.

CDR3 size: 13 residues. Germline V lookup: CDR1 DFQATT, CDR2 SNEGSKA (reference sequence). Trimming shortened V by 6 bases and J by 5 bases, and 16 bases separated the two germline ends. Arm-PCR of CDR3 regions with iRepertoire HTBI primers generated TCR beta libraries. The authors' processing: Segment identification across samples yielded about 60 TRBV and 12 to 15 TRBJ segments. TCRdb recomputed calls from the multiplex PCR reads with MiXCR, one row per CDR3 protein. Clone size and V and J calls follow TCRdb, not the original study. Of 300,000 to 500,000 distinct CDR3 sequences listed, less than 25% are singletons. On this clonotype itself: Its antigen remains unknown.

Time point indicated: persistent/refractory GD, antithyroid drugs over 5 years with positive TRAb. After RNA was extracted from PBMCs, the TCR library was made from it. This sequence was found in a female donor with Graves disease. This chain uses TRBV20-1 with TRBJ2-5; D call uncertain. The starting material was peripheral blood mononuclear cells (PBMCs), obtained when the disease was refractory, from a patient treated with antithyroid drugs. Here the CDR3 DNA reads TGCAGTGCCGCCATTGGGATGGGGGAGACCCAGTACTTC. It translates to CSAAIGMGETQYF.